Presented here are 12 T cell receptor beta chains from one specimen sequenced in a study of CD8 T cells in ankylosing spondylitis. TCRdb called the 5' RACE reads again in MiXCR, with one record for every CDR3 protein. The sample has over 100,000 distinct CDR3 sequences, 6.5% to 9% seen once. The sample consisted of blood, either unsorted or a sorted T cell fraction (not recorded which). These receptor sequences come from a male donor with ankylosing spondylitis or in good health (not recorded which).

The sample holds many counts of this clonotype. This chain connects TRBV20-1 to TRBJ2-2; tentatively, D is TRBD2 (6 bases). The germline V gene has CDR1 DFQATT and CDR2 SNEGSKA (reference sequence). The CDR3 is 17 amino acids. Trimming stripped 1 base from V and 1 base from J, with 16 bases between. DNA of the CDR3: TGCAGTGCTAGAGGTCATTCCGGGGGTGTGAACACCGGGGAGCTGTTTTTT. Encoded protein: CSARGHSGGVNTGELFF.

The sample holds many counts of this clonotype. The gene calls are TRBV20-1 and TRBJ2-3; 14 bases line up with TRBD2. CDR1 DFQATT and CDR2 SNEGSKA come from the germline V gene (reference sequence). The CDR3 has 15 residues. V dropped 5 bases and J dropped 5; count of bases not matched to a gene: 6. CDR3 residues: CSAGPGTSGGDTQYF. CDR3 sequence (DNA): TGCAGTGCTGGACCCGGGACTAGCGGGGGAGATACGCAGTATTTT.

The rearrangement joins TRBV12-3 or TRBV12-4 to TRBJ1-1; D call uncertain. Deletions cut 3 bases from V and 0 bases from J, with 11 bases between. The CDR3 runs to 15 residues. CDR3 sequence reads: CASSLSKALNTEAFF. CDR3 nucleotide sequence: TGTGCCAGCAGTTTGTCGAAAGCCTTGAACACTGAAGCTTTCTTT.

This clonotype has ten or more counts. This chain joins TRBV30 and TRBJ2-1, with D perhaps matching TRBD2 (5 bases). V dropped 2 bases and J dropped 6 bases, with 11 bases sitting between them. The germline gives CDR1 GTSNPN, CDR2 SVGIG (reference sequence). The CDR3 extends over 13 amino acids. The CDR3 bases are TGTGCCTGGAGTCCCGGGGAATCCAATGAGCAGTTCTTC. This sequence encodes CAWSPGESNEQFF.

This clonotype was recorded at least ten times. The CDR3 loop is CASSLVGGSAKNIQYF. CDR3 coding DNA: TGTGCCAGCAGCTTAGTGGGCGGGAGTGCCAAAAACATTCAGTACTTC. The genes are TRBV7-8 and TRBJ2-4; the match to TRBD2 covers 7 bases. The ends lost 1 base at V and 1 base at J; junction bases unmatched: 4. The germline CDR1 and CDR2 sequences are SGHVS and FQNEAQ. The CDR3 extends over 16 amino acids.

The table lists this clonotype with many counts. The rearrangement joins TRBV7-3 to TRBJ2-3, with 7 positions matching TRBD1. CDR1 SGHTA and CDR2 FQGTGA come from the germline V gene. The CDR3 sequence is 15 residues long. J lost 3 bases, V lost 4 bases, and 7 bases had no gene match. The CDR3 coding sequence is TGTGCCAGCAGCTCCTACAGGGGTGTGACAGATACGCAGTATTTT. It translates to CASSSYRGVTDTQYF.

This clonotype was detected many times. The rearrangement links TRBV28 to TRBJ2-1, with 7 bases aligning to TRBD2. The CDR3 is 15 residues long. J gave up 4 bases and V 6 bases, and 9 bases lay outside the gene matches. From germline, CDR1 is MDHEN and CDR2 SYDVKM. Here the CDR3 DNA reads TGTGCCAGCAGCATCCCGGGACTAACTTACAATGAGCAGTTCTTC. This gives the protein CASSIPGLTYNEQFF.

This clonotype was recorded at least ten times. This chain uses TRBV20-1 with TRBJ2-1; a possible D gene is TRBD1 (6 bases). Deletions cut 0 bases from V and 0 bases from J, with 9 bases between. The CDR3 contains 15 residues. CDR1 DFQATT and CDR2 SNEGSKA come from the germline V gene (reference sequence). In DNA form, the CDR3 reads TGCAGTGCTAGAGATACAGGGTACTCCTACAATGAGCAGTTCTTC. Translating gives CSARDTGYSYNEQFF.

This clonotype has a count of ten or more. The rearrangement uses TRBV20-1 and TRBJ2-5; 13 nucleotides match TRBD2. The trim removed 0 bases at V and 2 bases at J, leaving 9 bases unmatched. The length of the CDR3 is 18 residues. Germline V CDR1 and CDR2: DFQATT, SNEGSKA (reference sequence). The CDR3 reads CSARDGAGTSGVQETQYF. The CDR3 nucleotides are TGCAGTGCTAGAGATGGCGCCGGGACTAGCGGGGTGCAAGAGACCCAGTACTTC.

This clonotype appeared many times. This chain connects TRBV20-1 to TRBJ2-5; 8 nucleotides match TRBD1. Germline assignment: CDR1 DFQATT and CDR2 SNEGSKA (reference sequence). V gave up 5 bases and J gave up 5 bases; unmatched junction bases: 13. The CDR3 covers 15 residues. The DNA of the CDR3 is TGCAGTGCTGGGGGAACCGGGACAGGTTCGGAGACCCAGTACTTC. It is translated as CSAGGTGTGSETQYF.

This clonotype occurred many times. The rearrangement links TRBV20-1 to TRBJ2-2; 9 positions match TRBD2. The CDR3 is 18 amino acids. Germline V gene data show CDR1 as DFQATT and CDR2 as SNEGSKA (reference sequence). The V gene end was trimmed by 2 bases and the J gene end by 1 base; junction bases not matched to a gene: 11. The CDR3 DNA is TGCAGTGCTAGAAGGTGGCTAGCGGGATTAAAGAACACCGGGGAGCTGTTTTTT. Its translation is CSARRWLAGLKNTGELFF.

The chain combines TRBV12-3 or TRBV12-4 with TRBJ1-1; the D is unclear. The germline V and J ends were trimmed by 5 bases and 8 bases, with 12 bases remaining between them. The CDR3 has 12 residues. The DNA of the CDR3 is TGTGCCAGCAGTCCGGCGGGGTTAGAAGCTTTCTTT. This gives the protein CASSPAGLEAFF.